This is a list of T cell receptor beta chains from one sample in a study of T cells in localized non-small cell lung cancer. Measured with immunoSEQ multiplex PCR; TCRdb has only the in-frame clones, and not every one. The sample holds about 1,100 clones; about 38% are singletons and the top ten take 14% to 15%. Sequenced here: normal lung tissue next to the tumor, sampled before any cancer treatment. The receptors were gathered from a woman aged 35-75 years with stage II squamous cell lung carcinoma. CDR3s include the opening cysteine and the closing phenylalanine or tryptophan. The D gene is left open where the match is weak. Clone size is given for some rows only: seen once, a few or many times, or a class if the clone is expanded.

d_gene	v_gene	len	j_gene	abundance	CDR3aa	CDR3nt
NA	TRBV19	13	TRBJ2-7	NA	CASSIVPGYEQYF	TGTGCCAGTAGTATAGTACCCGGCTACGAGCAGTACTTC
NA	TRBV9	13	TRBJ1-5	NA	CASSEARGQPQHF	TGTGCCAGCAGTGAAGCGCGCGGCCAGCCCCAGCATTTT
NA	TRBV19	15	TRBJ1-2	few	CASSTTLTSSDGYTF	TGTGCCAGTAGTACCACCCTGACCAGCTCGGATGGCTACACCTTC
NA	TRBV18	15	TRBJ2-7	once	CASSPTRDGSYEQYF	TGTGCCAGCTCACCAACGCGGGACGGATCCTACGAGCAGTACTTC
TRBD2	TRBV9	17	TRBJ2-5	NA	CASSVATGGAGQETQYF	TGTGCCAGCAGCGTAGCTACCGGGGGGGCAGGCCAAGAGACCCAGTACTTC
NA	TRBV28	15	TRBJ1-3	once	CASSLPGGVENTIYF	TGTGCCAGCAGTTTACCTGGGGGGGTTGAAAACACCATATATTTT
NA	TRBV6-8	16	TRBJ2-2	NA	CASSYPSRWGTGELFF	TGTGCCAGCAGTTATCCTTCACGGTGGGGCACCGGGGAGCTGTTTTTT
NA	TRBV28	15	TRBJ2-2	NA	CASSWMDTDTGELFF	TGTGCCAGCAGCTGGATGGATACCGACACCGGGGAGCTGTTTTTT
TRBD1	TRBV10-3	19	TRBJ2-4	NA	CAISESVGQGAIAKNIQYF	TGTGCCATCAGTGAGTCTGTGGGTCAGGGGGCGATAGCCAAAAACATTCAGTACTTC
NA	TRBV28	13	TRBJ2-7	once	CASSFPGSTVQYF	TGTGCCAGCAGTTTTCCGGGGTCTACGGTGCAGTACTTC
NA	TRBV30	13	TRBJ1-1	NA	CAWSLTLNTEAFF	TGTGCCTGGAGTTTGACACTGAACACTGAAGCTTTCTTT
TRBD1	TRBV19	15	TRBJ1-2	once	CASSRQGPVNYGYTF	TGTGCCAGTAGCCGACAGGGGCCGGTTAACTATGGCTACACCTTC
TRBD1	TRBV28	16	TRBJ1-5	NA	CASSLGDRAGNQPQHF	TGTGCCAGCAGCCTAGGGGACAGGGCGGGCAATCAGCCCCAGCATTTT
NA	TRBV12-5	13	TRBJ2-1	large	CASGLVQTNEQFF	TGTGCTAGTGGTTTGGTACAGACAAATGAGCAGTTCTTC
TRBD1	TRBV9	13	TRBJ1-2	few	CASSEWQGDGYTF	TGTGCCAGCAGTGAATGGCAGGGGGATGGCTACACCTTC
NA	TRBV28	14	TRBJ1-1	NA	CASSLIGGYTEAFF	TGTGCCAGCAGCTTAATAGGGGGATACACTGAAGCTTTCTTT
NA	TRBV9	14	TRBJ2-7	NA	CASSVRQGGYEQYF	TGTGCCAGCAGCGTGAGGCAGGGCGGATACGAGCAGTACTTC
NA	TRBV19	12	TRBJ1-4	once	CASFGGDEKLFF	TGTGCCAGTTTTGGAGGTGATGAAAAATTGTTTTTT
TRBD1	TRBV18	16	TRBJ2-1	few	CASSPRSGQGSPEQFF	TGTGCCAGCTCACCACGGTCGGGACAGGGTTCTCCTGAGCAGTTCTTC
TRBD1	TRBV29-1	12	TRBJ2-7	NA	CSATGQGWEQYF	TGCAGCGCTACTGGACAGGGCTGGGAGCAGTACTTC
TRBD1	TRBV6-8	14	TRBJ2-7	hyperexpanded	CASSPSTGDYEQYF	TGTGCCAGCAGCCCTTCGACAGGGGACTACGAGCAGTACTTC
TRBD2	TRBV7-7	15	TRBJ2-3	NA	CASSSVAGGSDTQYF	TGTGCCAGCAGCTCCGTAGCGGGAGGATCAGATACGCAGTATTTT
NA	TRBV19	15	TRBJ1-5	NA	CASRVRWDSNQPQHF	TGTGCCAGTAGGGTTCGGTGGGATAGCAATCAGCCCCAGCATTTT
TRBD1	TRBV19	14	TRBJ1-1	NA	CASTPWDRNTEAFF	TGTGCCAGTACTCCCTGGGACAGGAACACTGAAGCTTTCTTT
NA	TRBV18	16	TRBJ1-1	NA	CASSPGWGALHTEAFF	TGTGCCAGCTCACCTGGATGGGGGGCTTTACACACTGAAGCTTTCTTT
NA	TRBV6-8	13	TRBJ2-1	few	CASSSGGLPPTFF	TGTGCCAGCAGTTCCGGCGGACTACCCCCGACGTTCTTC
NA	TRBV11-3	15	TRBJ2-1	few	CASTLSGNSYNEQFF	TGTGCCAGCACCCTCTCGGGTAACTCCTACAATGAGCAGTTCTTC
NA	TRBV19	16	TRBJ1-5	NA	CASSLQARVSNQPQHF	TGTGCCAGTAGTCTCCAAGCCAGGGTGAGCAATCAGCCCCAGCATTTT
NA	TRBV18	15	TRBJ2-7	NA	CASSQSGTGSYEQYF	TGTGCCAGCTCGCAGTCCGGGACTGGCTCCTACGAGCAGTACTTC
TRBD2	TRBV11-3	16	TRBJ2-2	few	CASSGTGTIVTGELFF	TGTGCCAGCAGCGGAACCGGGACTATAGTCACCGGGGAGCTGTTTTTT
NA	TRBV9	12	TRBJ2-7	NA	CASSVPRTEQYF	TGTGCCAGCAGCGTGCCTCGGACCGAGCAGTACTTC
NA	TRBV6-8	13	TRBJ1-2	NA	CASSESWGYGYTF	TGTGCCAGCAGTGAGAGTTGGGGGTATGGCTACACCTTC
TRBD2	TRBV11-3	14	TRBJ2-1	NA	CASSAGTSGGPKFF	TGTGCCAGCAGCGCCGGGACTAGCGGGGGACCGAAGTTCTTC
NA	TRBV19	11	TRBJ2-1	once	CASSSPGKQFF	TGTGCCAGTAGTAGCCCTGGCAAGCAGTTCTTC
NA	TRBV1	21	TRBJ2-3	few	CTSSQAGTSGRDLSGTDTQYF	TGCACCAGCAGCCAGGCCGGGACTAGCGGGAGGGACCTCTCTGGCACAGATACGCAGTATTTT
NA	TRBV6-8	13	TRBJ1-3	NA	CASSRNPGNTIYF	TGTGCCAGCAGTCGAAACCCAGGAAACACCATATATTTT
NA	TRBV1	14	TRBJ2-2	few	CASSQDKGLGELFF	TGCGCCAGTAGTCAAGATAAAGGGCTCGGGGAGCTGTTTTTT